This T cell receptor (beta chain) was retrieved from a study of Graves' ophthalmopathy and Graves' hyperthyroidism. General study results and limits: Clonotypes were expanded in thyroid at above 0.001 frequency, and most also appeared in blood.

TCR beta CDR3 amplification used RNA transcripts. Following a first-round RT-PCR that used HTBI primers, a second-round multiplex PCR was carried out. TCRdb re-analysed the multiplex PCR reads in MiXCR, keeping a single row per CDR3 protein. The sample lists hundreds of thousands of distinct CDR3 sequences; approximately 42% were seen once. Other autoimmune diseases, uncontrolled infections, pregnancy or lactation excluded patients from enrollment. Clinical symptoms, serum thyroxine, TRAb, thyroid ultrasound and orbital computed tomography determined diagnosis. This clonotype came up many times. Its target is unknown. V trimming: 5 bases; J trimming: 6 bases; junction bases outside the gene matches: 11. CDR1 SGHTA and CDR2 FQGNSA come from the germline V gene. The CDR3 spans 15 residues.

This chain connects TRBV7-2 to TRBJ2-5; 8 bases line up with TRBD1. This receptor was taken from an adult man with Graves' ophthalmopathy. Sequenced material: peripheral blood. CDR3 residues: CASSQGQGSGKTQYF. CDR3 nucleotide sequence: TGTGCCAGCAGCCAAGGACAGGGTTCAGGAAAGACCCAGTACTTC. The full variable domain, rest sourced from reference TRBV7-2 and TRBJ2-5, is GAGVSQSPSNKVTEKGKDVELRCDPISGHTALYWYRQSLGQGLEFLIYFQGNSAPDKSGLPSDRFSAERTGGSVSTLTIQRTQQEDSAVYLCASSQGQGSGKTQYFGPGTRLLVL.